The 30 T cell receptor beta chains presented below share a single source sample, sequenced in a study of cytomegalovirus exposure and HLA in healthy donors. Primers: 60 Vbeta forward and 13 Jbeta reverse. The method was immunoSEQ multiplex PCR; TCRdb's version includes in-frame clones alone and lacks a portion of them. The data contain roughly 200,000 clones, 77% of them seen just once; the ten biggest clones take up 3.7%. The sequenced sample was PBMCs. Receptors originate from a woman aged 60-75 years in good health and CMV-seropositive.

This sequence joins TRBV27 and TRBJ2-1, with D maybe TRBD1 (5 bases). V was cut by 2 bases and J by 6 bases, with 14 bases left in between. The CDR3 runs 15 residues. Germline-derived CDR1 and CDR2 are MNHEY and SMNVEV (reference sequence). The CDR3 is CASSLRQLAGNEQFF. Here the CDR3 DNA reads TGTGCCAGCAGTTTAAGACAGCTCGCAGGCAATGAGCAGTTCTTC.

The rearrangement links TRBV28 to TRBJ2-5; 9 bases agree with TRBD2. After removal of 3 bases from V and 7 bases from J, the junction contained 6 bases not matched to a gene. The CDR3 totals 14 residues. Germline-derived CDR1 and CDR2 are MDHEN and SYDVKM. The CDR3 reads CASSFASGEGTQYF. The CDR3 nucleotides read TGTGCCAGCAGTTTTGCTAGCGGGGAGGGGACCCAGTACTTC.

This CDR3 is CSVEDGAGQPQHF. The DNA of the CDR3 is TGCAGCGTTGAAGATGGGGCAGGCCAGCCCCAGCATTTT. This chain links TRBV29-1 with TRBJ1-5; D is possibly TRBD1 (5 bases). This CDR3 comprises 13 residues. V was shortened by 0 bases and J by 7 bases, with 10 bases between the two germline ends. Germline lookup yields CDR1 SQVTM and CDR2 ANQGSEA. Full variable domain (remainder filled in from reference TRBV29-1 and TRBJ1-5): SAVISQKPSRDICQRGTSLTIQCQVDSQVTMMFWYRQQPGQSLTLIATANQGSEATYESGFVIDKFPISRPNLTFSTLTVSNMSPEDSSIYLCSVEDGAGQPQHFGDGTRLSIL.

This clone showed up just once. The gene calls are TRBV10-3 and TRBJ1-2; 9 nucleotides agree with TRBD1. Germline CDR1 and CDR2: ENHRY and SYGVKD. CDR3 size: 16 residues. Trimming at V came to 8 bases and at J to 1 base, leaving 11 bases not matched to a gene. CDR3 region: CAIAQGARGFNYGYTF. The CDR3 nucleotides read TGTGCCATCGCACAGGGGGCGAGGGGGTTTAACTATGGCTACACCTTC.

A single count supports this clone. The rearrangement uses TRBV5-1 and TRBJ1-4; D is unresolved. Germline V gives CDR1 SGHRS, CDR2 YFSETQ. The CDR3 has 14 residues. Trimming pared 4 bases from V and 10 bases from J, leaving 17 bases between. The CDR3: CASSAGAPIGKLFF. As DNA, the CDR3 is TGCGCCAGCAGCGCTGGAGCGCCAATCGGAAAACTGTTTTTT.

The chain is built from TRBV5-1 and TRBJ1-1; D call uncertain. V shed 4 bases and J shed 2 bases, with 12 bases lying between them. Germline values: CDR1 SGHRS, CDR2 YFSETQ. CDR3 length equals 14 residues. CDR3 DNA: TGCGCCAGCAGCCCGGGAGGATTAAACACTGAAGCTTTCTTT. The encoded protein is CASSPGGLNTEAFF. Filled out from reference TRBV5-1 and TRBJ1-1, the complete variable domain reads KAGVTQTPRYLIKTRGQQVTLSCSPISGHRSVSWYQQTPGQGLQFLFEYFSETQRNKGNFPGRFSGRQFSNSRSEMNVSTLELGDSALYLCASSPGGLNTEAFFGQGTRLTVV.

This rearrangement joins TRBV11-3 to TRBJ1-6; 11 positions agree with TRBD1. With 10 bases clipped from V and 7 bases from J, the junction kept 6 bases outside the gene matches. CDR3 length equals 14 residues. CDR1 and CDR2 (germline): SGHNT, YENEEA. CDR3 in amino acids: CATGQGAGNSPLHF. CDR3 sequence (DNA): TGTGCCACCGGACAGGGGGCAGGCAATTCACCCCTCCACTTT.

CDR3 coding DNA: TGTGCCAGCAGCTTTCCTAGTCTAGAGACCCAGTACTTC. This encodes CASSFPSLETQYF. The chain has TRBV5-4 and TRBJ2-5; D is uncertain. V was pared by 2 bases and J by 4 bases, with 9 bases between. Germline V gene lookup returns CDR1 SGHNT and CDR2 YYREEE (reference sequence). This CDR3 is built from 13 residues. Full variable domain (missing parts from reference TRBV5-4 and TRBJ2-5): ETGVTQSPTHLIKTRGQQVTLRCSSQSGHNTVSWYQQALGQGPQFIFQYYREEENGRGNFPPRFSGLQFPNYSSELNVNALELDDSALYLCASSFPSLETQYFGPGTRLLVL.

V and J are TRBV27 and TRBJ1-4; 9 bases are shared with TRBD1. The J segment lost 4 bases and the V segment lost 11 bases, leaving 14 bases of the junction unmatched. The CDR3 length is 16 residues. CDR1 and CDR2 from the germline V gene are MNHEY and SMNVEV (reference sequence). In DNA, the CDR3 is TGTGCCTCCCCGAGTGGGACAGGGTGGGATAATGAAAAACTGTTTTTT. This sequence encodes CASPSGTGWDNEKLFF.

J is TRBJ1-3 and V is TRBV27; D is possibly TRBD1 (6 bases). This CDR3 has 13 residues. In germline, CDR1 is MNHEY, CDR2 SMNVEV (reference sequence). Trimming left V 6 bases short and J 5 bases short, with 11 bases between. The chain's CDR3 is CASRSTGRNTIYF. CDR3 nucleotides: TGTGCCAGCAGGTCGACAGGTCGAAACACCATATATTTT.

The chain uses TRBV18 and TRBJ1-2, with TRBD1 identical over 7 bases. The CDR3 length is 17 residues. Germline loops: CDR1 KGHSH, CDR2 LQKENI. J was trimmed by 4 bases and V by 0 bases; bases with no gene match: 11. CDR3 in DNA: TGTGCCAGCTCACCACCGGGTTCGACAGGGTCGACCTATGGCTACACCTTC. It translates to CASSPPGSTGSTYGYTF.

V usage is TRBV5-1 and J usage is TRBJ2-2; possibly TRBD1 for D (6 bases). The V gene lost 3 bases and the J gene lost 1 base, with 7 bases spanning the gap. The CDR3 is 14 residues long. CDR1 SGHRS and CDR2 YFSETQ come from the germline V gene. CDR3 DNA: TGCGCCAGCAGCTCGACAGGGAACACCGGGGAGCTGTTTTTT. It codes for CASSSTGNTGELFF.

The gene calls are TRBV28 and TRBJ1-1; maybe TRBD1 (5 bases). V dropped 5 bases and J dropped 5 bases, with 18 bases sitting between them. The germline CDR1 and CDR2 sequences are MDHEN and SYDVKM. The length of the CDR3 is 15 residues. As DNA, the CDR3 is TGTGCCAGCAGTCCCTGGACGGGTGGGGCGACTGAAGCTTTCTTT. It is translated as CASSPWTGGATEAFF.

The rearrangement links TRBV18 to TRBJ2-5, with a possible D match to TRBD2 (6 bases). Germline V gene sequence: CDR1 KGHSH, CDR2 LQKENI. V was trimmed by 2 bases and J by 4 bases, leaving 14 bases between them. The CDR3 is made up of 15 amino acids. The CDR3 sequence: CASSPGERRGETQYF. The CDR3 DNA is TGTGCCAGCTCACCAGGGGAACGGAGGGGAGAGACCCAGTACTTC. The full variable domain, in which reference TRBV18 and TRBJ2-5 provide the parts outside the CDR3, is NAGVMQNPRHLVRRRGQEARLRCSPMKGHSHVYWYRQLPEEGLKFMVYLQKENIIDESGMPKERFSAEFPKEGPSILRIQQVVRGDSAAYFCASSPGERRGETQYFGPGTRLLVL.

The V call is TRBV30, the J call TRBJ2-6; D not resolved. Trimming shortened V by 4 bases and J by 0 bases, and 4 bases separated the two germline ends. Germline CDR1 and CDR2: GTSNPN and SVGIG (reference sequence). The CDR3 contains 13 residues. In DNA, the CDR3 is TGTGCCTGGAAACTCTCTGGGGCCAACGTCCTGACTTTC. Protein sequence: CAWKLSGANVLTF.

The chain couples TRBV5-1 to TRBJ1-1; D perhaps matches TRBD1 (5 bases). The germline gives CDR1 SGHRS, CDR2 YFSETQ. This CDR3 has 15 residues. The V gene lost 6 bases and the J gene lost 3 bases, with 18 bases spanning the gap. The CDR3 DNA is TGCGCCAGCAAAACCGGGGGGGGTTCGGACACTGAAGCTTTCTTT. Its protein product is CASKTGGGSDTEAFF.

The rearrangement joins TRBV27 to TRBJ2-7, with TRBD2 as a possible D gene (5 bases). The CDR3 sequence is 11 residues long. Trimming stripped 6 bases from V and 5 bases from J, with 8 bases between. Germline CDR1 MNHEY, CDR2 SMNVEV (reference sequence). The DNA for the CDR3 is TGTGCCAGCAGCTGGGAGAACGAGCAGTACTTC. This gives the protein CASSWENEQYF.

This chain connects TRBV5-6 to TRBJ2-1; 7 positions match TRBD2. Trimming removed 7 bases from V and 9 bases from J; junction bases left unmatched: 4. Germline V gene lookup returns CDR1 SGHDT and CDR2 YYEEEE. The length of the CDR3 is 11 residues. As DNA, the CDR3 is TGTGCCAGCTTCGGCGGGGGTGAGCAGTTCTTC. Amino acid sequence: CASFGGGEQFF.

This chain connects TRBV6-1 to TRBJ1-4; tentatively, D is TRBD1 (6 bases). CDR3 size: 13 residues. Germline values: CDR1 MNHNS, CDR2 SASEGT. Trimming left V 6 bases short and J 4 bases short, with 9 bases between. This chain's CDR3 is CASRQGNNEKLFF. The DNA for the CDR3 is TGTGCCAGCAGACAGGGCAATAATGAAAAACTGTTTTTT.

This clone was seen once. The chain joins TRBV6-5 to TRBJ2-5, with 7 bases fitting TRBD1. The CDR3 totals 16 residues. The germline gives CDR1 MNHEY, CDR2 SVGAGI. Losses at the gene ends were 0 bases for V and 1 base for J; bases not matched to a gene: 5. CDR3 DNA sequence: TGTGCCAGCAGTTACTCGAGGGACAGAATCCAAGAGACCCAGTACTTC. This encodes CASSYSRDRIQETQYF.

As concerns this clone: Other nucleotide sequences from this sample produce the same CDR3. This chain connects TRBV28 to TRBJ2-2; TRBD1 agrees at 9 bases. CDR3 size: 15 residues. Germline loops: CDR1 MDHEN, CDR2 SYDVKM. V dropped 4 bases and J dropped 5; count of bases not matched to a gene: 5. As DNA, the CDR3 is TGTGCCAGCAGTTCGTCAGGACAGGGGACCGGGGAGCTGTTTTTT. As protein: CASSSSGQGTGELFF. The full variable domain, its missing parts supplied by reference TRBV28 and TRBJ2-2, is DVKVTQSSRYLVKRTGEKVFLECVQDMDHENMFWYRQDPGLGLRLIYFSYDVKMKEKGDIPEGYSVSREKKERFSLILESASTNQTSMYLCASSSSGQGTGELFFGEGSRLTVL.

The V call is TRBV28, the J call TRBJ2-4; TRBD2 matches 9 bases. The V and J ends lost 5 bases and 0 bases, in that order; junction bases with no gene match: 5. The CDR3 covers 16 residues. The germline V gene encodes CDR1 MDHEN and CDR2 SYDVKM. The CDR3: CASSEAGGIAKNIQYF. As DNA, the CDR3 is TGTGCCAGCAGTGAAGCGGGGGGAATAGCCAAAAACATTCAGTACTTC.

This chain joins TRBV11-3 and TRBJ2-5; 12 bases align to TRBD1. The CDR3 is 16 residues long. Trimming at V came to 5 bases and at J to 5 bases, leaving 9 bases not matched to a gene. In germline, CDR1 is SGHNT, CDR2 YENEEA. The CDR3 sequence: CASSVGTGGVGETQYF. Written as DNA, the CDR3 is TGTGCCAGCAGCGTAGGGACAGGGGGCGTCGGGGAGACCCAGTACTTC.

The J gene is TRBJ2-3, the V gene TRBV9; 8 bases agree with TRBD1. The CDR3 is 16 amino acids. Germline V gene lookup returns CDR1 SGDLS and CDR2 YYNGEE. Trimming removed 4 bases from V and 2 bases from J; junction bases left unmatched: 9. Written as DNA, the CDR3 is TGTGCCAGCAGCACCCGACAGGGGACCGACACAGATACGCAGTATTTT. It is translated as CASSTRQGTDTDTQYF.

The chain links TRBV4-1 to TRBJ2-3; D may be TRBD1 (6 bases). V was trimmed by 4 bases and J by 3 bases, leaving 17 bases between them. This CDR3 region has 16 residues. From germline, CDR1 is MGHRA and CDR2 YSYEKL. The CDR3 sequence is CASSLTGSLRTDTQYF. In nucleotides, the CDR3 is TGCGCCAGCAGCCTAACAGGGTCCCTTCGGACAGATACGCAGTATTTT.

Written as DNA, the CDR3 is TGTGCCTGGTTCGACAGGGTGCACACCTTC. Its protein is CAWFDRVHTF. This chain links TRBV30 with TRBJ1-2; 7 bases align to TRBD1. This CDR3 is 10 amino acids long. CDR1 is GTSNPN, CDR2 SVGIG, per germline (reference sequence). Trimming at V came to 5 bases and at J to 12 bases, leaving 6 bases not matched to a gene.

V usage is TRBV4-3 and J usage is TRBJ2-1, with 9 bases matching TRBD2. V lost 8 bases to trimming and J lost 13 bases; unmatched junction nucleotides: 9. Per the germline V gene, CDR1 is LGHNA and CDR2 is YSLEER. The length of the CDR3 is 12 residues. The CDR3 loop reads CASRGLAGFQFF. CDR3 coding DNA: TGCGCCAGCCGGGGGCTAGCGGGGTTTCAGTTCTTC.

The chain links TRBV27 to TRBJ2-2; the D gene is possibly TRBD2 (5 bases). V was pared by 3 bases and J by 1 base, with 15 bases between. CDR1 is MNHEY and CDR2 is SMNVEV in the germline V gene (reference sequence). The CDR3 has 17 residues. The CDR3 loop reads CASSFSSDYENTGELFF. The CDR3 coding sequence is TGTGCCAGCAGTTTCTCTTCTGACTATGAGAACACCGGGGAGCTGTTTTTT.

The chain couples TRBV27 to TRBJ2-6, with D uncertain. The CDR3 spans 17 residues. The ends were cut back, 1 base at V and 0 bases at J, with 10 bases in the middle. The V gene's germline CDR1 is MNHEY and CDR2 SMNVEV (reference sequence). The CDR3 spells CASSLFGGYSGANVLTF. As DNA, the CDR3 is TGTGCCAGCAGTTTATTTGGCGGTTACTCTGGGGCCAACGTCCTGACTTTC.

The chain joins TRBV11-3 to TRBJ1-5; 7 bases fit TRBD1. This CDR3 region has 17 residues. Germline V gene sequence: CDR1 SGHNT, CDR2 YENEEA. The V segment lost 6 bases and the J segment 4 bases; nucleotides outside the gene matches: 15. The CDR3 region has the DNA TGTGCCAGCAGACCCCAATTGGCCAGGGGGACAAATCAGCCCCAGCATTTT. Its protein is CASRPQLARGTNQPQHF.